A single T cell receptor beta chain is shown here with its context. The target antigen is unknown. UMIs were added to TCR cDNA along with a universal primer site when it was made by 5'RACE template switching. TCRdb reprocessed the 5' RACE reads via MiXCR and lists one record per CDR3 protein. The sample includes some 290,000 distinct CDR3 sequences, over 8.5% of them seen just once. V dropped 6 bases and J dropped 6 bases, with 18 bases sitting between them. Germline V gene lookup returns CDR1 LGHNA and CDR2 YNFKEQ. The CDR3 is 15 amino acids. This entry is derived from a study of T cells after yellow fever vaccination. Study-wide context: When fractions had low cell numbers, they were prepared with SMART-Seq v4 Ultra Low Input.

Study-wide results and caveats: Though it reached lower strength, the secondary response hit its peak faster, day 5 versus 15.

Sequences were derived from CD4+ T cells sorted from PBMCs, sampled 45 days after the yellow fever booster vaccination. The receptor comes from a young man who received the YFV17D yellow fever vaccine. The rearrangement uses TRBV4-2 and TRBJ2-1, with D maybe TRBD2 (5 bases). Here the CDR3 reads CASRPPGLTRNEQFF. CDR3 DNA sequence: TGTGCCAGCAGACCCCCGGGGTTGACTCGCAATGAGCAGTTCTTC.